Listed below are T cell receptor beta chains from one sample, sequenced in a study of cytomegalovirus exposure and HLA in healthy donors. The assay was immunoSEQ multiplex PCR, and TCRdb's table has in-frame clones only and misses some. The sample has approximately 110,000 clones; 50% to 70% are singletons. The material sequenced was PBMCs. The receptors were sampled from a man aged 25 to 40 in good health and CMV-seropositive. Both conserved end residues are part of each CDR3. Fields, in order: clone size, V gene, D gene, J gene, CDR3 DNA, CDR3 protein. A D gene is named only where the DNA matches it firmly. Size is omitted from some rows. Given values are once, few, many or a class for expanded clones.

size: few
V: TRBV30
D: TRBD1
J: TRBJ2-3
DNA: TGTGCCTGGAGAGACAGGGGGACAGATACGCAGTATTTT
CDR3: CAWRDRGTDTQYF

size: NA
V: TRBV7-8
D: NA
J: TRBJ1-5
DNA: TGTGCCAGCAGCTTAAACACAGGGTACCAGCCCCAGCATTTT
CDR3: CASSLNTGYQPQHF

size: NA
V: TRBV5-1
D: NA
J: TRBJ2-3
DNA: TGCGCCAGCAGCCAACAGGGTCTTCCAGATACGCAGTATTTT
CDR3: CASSQQGLPDTQYF

size: few
V: TRBV7-9
D: TRBD1
J: TRBJ1-2
DNA: TGTGCCAGCACTCATCGAGACAGGGGAGGCGATGGCTACACCTTC
CDR3: CASTHRDRGGDGYTF

size: NA
V: TRBV19
D: TRBD1
J: TRBJ2-3
DNA: TGTGCCAGTAGTCCCAGACAGGGGGCGGGGAAAGATACGCAGTATTTT
CDR3: CASSPRQGAGKDTQYF

size: NA
V: TRBV19
D: NA
J: TRBJ2-3
DNA: TGTGCCAGTAGTGAGGTAGAGTGGGCAGATACGCAGTATTTT
CDR3: CASSEVEWADTQYF

size: NA
V: TRBV6-1
D: NA
J: TRBJ2-5
DNA: TGTGCCAGCAGTGATGCCACAGGGCCCCGGGAGACCCAGTACTTC
CDR3: CASSDATGPRETQYF

size: NA
V: TRBV5-4
D: NA
J: TRBJ2-3
DNA: TGTGCCAGCAGCTTCGGAGCGGGCACAGATACGCAGTATTTT
CDR3: CASSFGAGTDTQYF

size: few
V: TRBV19
D: TRBD1
J: TRBJ1-2
DNA: TGTGCCAGTACCCCATCCCGGGACAGGGAAGGAGGCTACACCTTC
CDR3: CASTPSRDREGGYTF

size: once
V: TRBV29-1
D: NA
J: TRBJ2-1
DNA: TGCAGCGTGCTACGTGCGAGCTCCTACAATGAGCAGTTCTTC
CDR3: CSVLRASSYNEQFF

size: few
V: TRBV19
D: TRBD1
J: TRBJ2-1
DNA: TGTGCCAGTAGTATAGGGGACAGGGGGCTCAGTGAGCAGTTCTTC
CDR3: CASSIGDRGLSEQFF

size: NA
V: TRBV10-3
D: NA
J: TRBJ1-3
DNA: TGTGCCATCAGTGAGTCGAGTCTGGGGCTATACTCTGGAAACACCATATATTTT
CDR3: CAISESSLGLYSGNTIYF

size: few
V: TRBV9
D: NA
J: TRBJ2-6
DNA: TGTGCCAGCAGCGTACGTTCGTCCGGGGCCAACGTCCTGACTTTC
CDR3: CASSVRSSGANVLTF

size: once
V: TRBV5-6
D: TRBD2
J: TRBJ2-3
DNA: TGTGCCAGCAGCTTGGGTAGCGGGGGTCCAGATACGCAGTATTTT
CDR3: CASSLGSGGPDTQYF

size: NA
V: TRBV10-3
D: NA
J: TRBJ2-1
DNA: TGTGCCATCAGAGGGACCGAAACACTAGCTAACTACAATGAGCAGTTCTTC
CDR3: CAIRGTETLANYNEQFF

size: NA
V: TRBV6-4
D: NA
J: TRBJ1-5
DNA: TGTGCCAGCAGGGTTTCCAGAGGTCAGGGGTCCCATCAGCCCCAGCATTTT
CDR3: CASRVSRGQGSHQPQHF

size: NA
V: TRBV7-9
D: TRBD1
J: TRBJ2-2
DNA: TGTGCCAGCAGCTTATCTGGGACAGGGGACACCGGGGAGCTGTTTTTT
CDR3: CASSLSGTGDTGELFF

size: NA
V: TRBV7-9
D: NA
J: TRBJ2-2
DNA: TGTGCCAGCAGCTTCACAGCGGTAGGAGGGGAGCTGTTTTTT
CDR3: CASSFTAVGGELFF

size: NA
V: TRBV30
D: NA
J: TRBJ1-2
DNA: TGTGCCTGGTGTACCCAGGGATGGGATGGCTACACCTTC
CDR3: CAWCTQGWDGYTF

size: few
V: TRBV5-6
D: TRBD1
J: TRBJ2-7
DNA: TGTGCCAGCAGCTTACGGGGACAGGATTCCTACGAGCAGTACTTC
CDR3: CASSLRGQDSYEQYF

size: NA
V: TRBV6-1
D: NA
J: TRBJ2-7
DNA: TGTGCCACCGGGGACTCCTACGAGCAGTACTTC
CDR3: CATGDSYEQYF

size: few
V: TRBV5-1
D: TRBD2
J: TRBJ2-5
DNA: TGCGCCAGCAGACTAGCGGGGCAAGAGACCCAGTACTTC
CDR3: CASRLAGQETQYF

size: NA
V: TRBV5-1
D: NA
J: TRBJ1-4
DNA: TGCGCCAGCAAAACCGGAGATGCAACTAATGAAAAACTGTTTTTT
CDR3: CASKTGDATNEKLFF

size: NA
V: TRBV2
D: NA
J: TRBJ2-3
DNA: TGTGCCAGCAGTGAACTTCCTAGCCCTCGGGTCGGTACGCAGTATTTT
CDR3: CASSELPSPRVGTQYF

size: NA
V: TRBV4-1
D: NA
J: TRBJ1-2
DNA: TGCGCCAGCAGCCCCGGGGCGGGGGGCAGGTTTCTTAACTATGGCTACACCTTC
CDR3: CASSPGAGGRFLNYGYTF

size: NA
V: TRBV30
D: NA
J: TRBJ2-2
DNA: TGTGCCTGGCATCCGGGGAACACCGGGGAGCTGTTTTTT
CDR3: CAWHPGNTGELFF

size: NA
V: TRBV14
D: NA
J: TRBJ1-6
DNA: TGTGCCAGCAGCCAAGATACAGCCTCACCCCTCCACTTT
CDR3: CASSQDTASPLHF

size: NA
V: TRBV6-4
D: TRBD1
J: TRBJ1-1
DNA: TGTGCCAGCAGTGAAGGGGGACAGGGCGGGAAAGCTTTCTTT
CDR3: CASSEGGQGGKAFF

size: few
V: TRBV20-1
D: TRBD2
J: TRBJ2-3
DNA: TGCAGTGCTAGGCTAGCGGGGGCGCAGTATTTT
CDR3: CSARLAGAQYF

size: few
V: TRBV5-6
D: NA
J: TRBJ2-7
DNA: TGTGCCAGCAGCCGTGACAGCTACGAGCAGTACTTC
CDR3: CASSRDSYEQYF

size: NA
V: TRBV28
D: TRBD1
J: TRBJ2-2
DNA: TGTGCCAGCAAACGGACAGGGGGGATCACCGGGGAGCTGTTTTTT
CDR3: CASKRTGGITGELFF

size: NA
V: TRBV7-9
D: NA
J: TRBJ2-7
DNA: TGTGCCAGCAGCTTAGGGTCACATCACGAGCAGTACTTC
CDR3: CASSLGSHHEQYF

size: once
V: TRBV27
D: TRBD2
J: TRBJ2-3
DNA: TGTGCCAGCAGGGATCTCCTAGCGGGGGGCACAGATACGCAGTATTTT
CDR3: CASRDLLAGGTDTQYF

size: NA
V: TRBV4-1
D: NA
J: TRBJ1-5
DNA: TGCGCCAGCAGCCAAGAGCCGGAGTTAGCCCAGCATTTT
CDR3: CASSQEPELAQHF

size: few
V: TRBV15
D: TRBD1
J: TRBJ1-6
DNA: TGTGCCACCAGCAGAGGGGGACAGCCCCTCCACTTT
CDR3: CATSRGGQPLHF

size: NA
V: TRBV21-1
D: NA
J: TRBJ1-5
DNA: TGTGCCAGCAGCAAAGGGGTAGAACAGTTTAGCAATCAGCCCCAGCATTTT
CDR3: CASSKGVEQFSNQPQHF

size: NA
V: TRBV6-5
D: TRBD1
J: TRBJ1-2
DNA: TGTGCCAGCAGTTACAGGGACAGGGGGCGGTTGGATGGCTACACCTTC
CDR3: CASSYRDRGRLDGYTF

size: few
V: TRBV27
D: TRBD1
J: TRBJ1-2
DNA: TGTGCCAGCAGGTCTGACAGGGCTGACTATGGCTACACCTTC
CDR3: CASRSDRADYGYTF

size: NA
V: TRBV10-3
D: TRBD1
J: TRBJ2-5
DNA: TGTGCCATCAGAAGTGCAGGGGGAATTCAACAGACCCAGTACTTC
CDR3: CAIRSAGGIQQTQYF

size: NA
V: TRBV6-1
D: TRBD1
J: TRBJ1-5
DNA: TGTGCCAGCAGCTCTACAGGGGATCAGCCCCAGCATTTT
CDR3: CASSSTGDQPQHF

size: NA
V: TRBV6-1
D: NA
J: TRBJ1-5
DNA: TGTGCCAGCAGTGAGTGGGGCAGGGAGGGCAATCAGCCCCAGCATTTT
CDR3: CASSEWGREGNQPQHF

size: NA
V: TRBV2
D: TRBD1
J: TRBJ1-4
DNA: TGTGCCAGCAGCTCAGGGGGCGCAGGGGAAAAACTGTTTTTT
CDR3: CASSSGGAGEKLFF